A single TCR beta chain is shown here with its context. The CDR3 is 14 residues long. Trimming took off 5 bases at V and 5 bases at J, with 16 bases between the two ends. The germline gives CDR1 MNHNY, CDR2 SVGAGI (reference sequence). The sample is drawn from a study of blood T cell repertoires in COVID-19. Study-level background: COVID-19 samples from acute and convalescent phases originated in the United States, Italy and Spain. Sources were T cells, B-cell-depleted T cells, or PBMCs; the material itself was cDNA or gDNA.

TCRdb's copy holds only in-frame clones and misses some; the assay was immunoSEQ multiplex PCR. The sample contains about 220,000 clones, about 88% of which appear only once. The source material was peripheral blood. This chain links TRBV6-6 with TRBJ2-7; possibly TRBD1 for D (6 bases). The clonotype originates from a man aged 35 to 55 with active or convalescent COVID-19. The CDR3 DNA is TGTGCCAGCAGTCACAGGGCCGGGACGAACGAGCAGTACTTC. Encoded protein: CASSHRAGTNEQYF.